This passage covers 11 T cell receptor beta chains from one sample sequenced in a study of monozygotic twins with inflammatory bowel disease. Reprocessing the 5' RACE reads, TCRdb reports a single entry for every CDR3 protein and omits DNA. The table lists about 160,000 distinct CDR3 sequences. The source material was blood. These receptors originate from a human donor with ulcerative colitis or Crohn's disease, or a healthy co-twin of an affected twin (not recorded which).

The chain couples TRBV7-2 to TRBJ2-5; TCRdb gives TRBD2 as the D gene, but with no DNA this cannot be confirmed. Germline lookup yields CDR1 SGHTA and CDR2 FQGNSA. The CDR3 contains 15 residues. This chain's CDR3 is CASSLEAWKPETQYF.

V usage is TRBV25-1 and J usage is TRBJ2-1; TCRdb outputs TRBD1, but without DNA this stays unchecked. CDR1 is MGHDK and CDR2 is SYGVNS in the germline V gene. The CDR3 covers 11 residues. The chain's CDR3 is CASSTQGKQFF.

CDR3 amino acids: CASSQAQLNSPLHF. V and J are TRBV3-1 and TRBJ1-6. Germline values: CDR1 LGHDT, CDR2 YNNKEL (reference sequence). This CDR3 contains 14 residues.

V is TRBV19 and J is TRBJ2-7; TCRdb outputs TRBD1, but without DNA this stays unchecked. This CDR3 has 14 residues. The germline V gene encodes CDR1 LNHDA and CDR2 SQIVND (reference sequence). The CDR3 is CASSADRVLDEQYF.

This CDR3 is CASTHNRRVTGLSYNEQFF. This chain joins TRBV7-9 and TRBJ2-1; TCRdb's D call of TRBD2 is untestable without DNA. Germline V gene sequence: CDR1 SEHNR, CDR2 FQNEAQ (reference sequence). The CDR3 spans 19 residues.

V usage is TRBV7-2 and J usage is TRBJ1-1. There are 17 residues in the CDR3. Germline V gene lookup returns CDR1 SGHTA and CDR2 FQGNSA. CDR3 in amino acids: CASSLVGVRDGNTEAFF.

The chain is built from TRBV9 and TRBJ2-1; without DNA, the TCRdb call of TRBD1 cannot be checked. Germline-derived CDR1 and CDR2 are SGDLS and YYNGEE. CDR3 size: 14 residues. The CDR3 reads CASSPFQGLNEQFF.

The gene calls are TRBV7-2 and TRBJ2-7. The germline V gene encodes CDR1 SGHTA and CDR2 FQGNSA. The CDR3 is 11 residues long. The CDR3 region is CASSYTEERYF.

The V call is TRBV20-1, the J call TRBJ2-3; TCRdb proposes TRBD2, but this gene call is untestable without DNA. The CDR3 extends over 16 amino acids. Germline lookup yields CDR1 DFQATT and CDR2 SNEGSKA (reference sequence). CDR3 sequence reads: CSAPGGTSGSTDTQYF.

The chain combines TRBV12-3 or TRBV12-4 with TRBJ2-2; lacking DNA, the TRBD2 call made by TCRdb goes unchecked. The CDR3 runs 15 residues. Here the CDR3 reads CASRLGPTNTGELFF.

The rearrangement uses TRBV7-2 and TRBJ2-7. The germline gives CDR1 SGHTA, CDR2 FQGNSA. This CDR3 has 13 amino acids. CDR3 loop: CASSVGAPNEQYF.